One and the same sample provided the 20 T cell receptor beta chains below, sequenced in a study of cytomegalovirus exposure and HLA in healthy donors. 60 Vbeta and 13 Jbeta primers were used in PCR. This table comes from immunoSEQ multiplex PCR, and its TCRdb copy is limited to in-frame clones, with some not included. The data show approximately 100,000 clones, with approximately 80% seen just once and roughly 2% held by the top ten. Sequencing was performed on PBMCs. The receptors originated from a man younger than 30 in good health and CMV-seronegative.

The chain carries TRBV7-8 and TRBJ1-1; 7 bases fit TRBD1. The CDR3 is 22 residues long. Germline CDR1 is SGHVS and CDR2 is FQNEAQ. The V and J ends lost 3 bases and 0 bases, in that order; junction bases with no gene match: 25. This chain's CDR3 is CASSLVRDRNTAPRPLNTEAFF. CDR3 coding DNA: TGTGCCAGCAGCTTGGTCCGGGACAGAAATACGGCCCCGCGGCCGTTGAACACTGAAGCTTTCTTT.

V and J are TRBV7-9 and TRBJ2-7, with 9 bases identical to TRBD1. Germline V lookup: CDR1 SEHNR, CDR2 FQNEAQ (reference sequence). The CDR3 contains 15 residues. The V gene end was trimmed by 0 bases and the J gene end by 6 bases; junction bases not matched to a gene: 6. CDR3 residues: CASSLAGTGKSEQYF. The CDR3, as DNA: TGTGCCAGCAGCTTAGCGGGGACAGGGAAGAGCGAGCAGTACTTC.

The chain employs TRBV5-6 and TRBJ1-5; 8 bases are shared with TRBD1. CDR1 and CDR2 (germline): SGHDT, YYEEEE. The V and J ends lost 3 bases and 6 bases, in that order; junction bases with no gene match: 14. CDR3 size: 17 residues. CDR3: CASSSQRTGRVSQPQHF. Written as DNA, the CDR3 is TGTGCCAGCAGCTCACAACGGACAGGGAGGGTCAGTCAGCCCCAGCATTTT.

The rearrangement links TRBV7-2 to TRBJ2-1; D gene ambiguous. The CDR3 has 15 amino acids. With 3 bases removed from V and 0 bases from J, the gap between germline ends came to 9 bases. The germline V gene has CDR1 SGHTA and CDR2 FQGNSA. CDR3 DNA: TGTGCCAGCAGCTTCGACTCCGGCTCCTACAATGAGCAGTTCTTC. As protein: CASSFDSGSYNEQFF. Full variable domain (remainder filled in from reference TRBV7-2 and TRBJ2-1): GAGVSQSPSNKVTEKGKDVELRCDPISGHTALYWYRQSLGQGLEFLIYFQGNSAPDKSGLPSDRFSAERTGGSVSTLTIQRTQQEDSAVYLCASSFDSGSYNEQFFGPGTRLTVL.

This clone occurred once. This rearrangement joins TRBV13 to TRBJ1-2; no clear D gene. Germline CDR1 reads PRHDT; CDR2 reads FYEKMQ (reference sequence). V was clipped by 1 base and J by 5 bases, with 8 bases between them. CDR3 length: 13 residues. The CDR3 DNA is TGTGCCAGCAGCTTAGCCTCCCCGTATGGCTACACCTTC. It specifies CASSLASPYGYTF.

The V and J genes are TRBV6-5 and TRBJ2-4, with D possibly being TRBD2 (5 bases). The V gene's germline CDR1 is MNHEY and CDR2 SVGAGI. The V gene lost 10 bases and the J gene lost 6 bases, with 13 bases spanning the gap. The CDR3 runs 12 residues. CDR3 protein: CATKAGLNIQYF. For the CDR3, the DNA is TGTGCCACAAAGGCGGGTTTAAACATTCAGTACTTC.

The CDR3 DNA follows: TGTGCTAGTGGTTTAGGGACAGGCGGCACCGGGGAGCTGTTTTTT. It encodes CASGLGTGGTGELFF. This chain links TRBV12-5 with TRBJ2-2, with 8 bases lining up with TRBD1. The CDR3 covers 15 residues. After removal of 3 bases from V and 4 bases from J, the junction contained 4 bases not matched to a gene. Germline CDR1 is LGHNT and CDR2 is FRNRAP.

The rearrangement joins TRBV7-8 to TRBJ1-5, with TRBD1 matching over 7 bases. Per the germline V gene, CDR1 is SGHVS and CDR2 is FQNEAQ. CDR3 length: 16 amino acids. V dropped 3 bases and J dropped 4; count of bases not matched to a gene: 9. The CDR3 spells CASSFERNRGNQPQHF. The CDR3 DNA reads TGTGCCAGCAGCTTTGAGCGGAACAGGGGTAATCAGCCCCAGCATTTT. The full variable domain, in which reference TRBV7-8 and TRBJ1-5 provide the parts outside the CDR3, is GAGVSQSPRYKVAKRGQDVALRCDPISGHVSLFWYQQALGQGPEFLTYFQNEAQLDKSGLPSDRFFAERPEGSVSTLKIQRTQQEDSAVYLCASSFERNRGNQPQHFGDGTRLSIL.

The V gene is TRBV6-5, the J gene TRBJ2-1; TRBD1 aligns across 11 bases. CDR3 length: 15 residues. Germline V CDR1 and CDR2: MNHEY, SVGAGI. Trimming cost V 5 bases and J 9 bases; bases outside gene matches: 9. The CDR3 spells CASSPPGTGGGEQFF. Here the CDR3 DNA reads TGTGCCAGCAGTCCCCCCGGGACAGGGGGTGGTGAGCAGTTCTTC.

The chain uses TRBV7-2 and TRBJ1-6; 9 bases match TRBD1. The CDR3 is made up of 16 amino acids. V lost 4 bases to trimming and J lost 2 bases; unmatched junction nucleotides: 3. Germline V CDR1 and CDR2: SGHTA, FQGNSA. This chain's CDR3 is CASSYTGGAYNSPLHF. In DNA form, the CDR3 reads TGTGCCAGCAGCTACACAGGGGGCGCCTATAATTCACCCCTCCACTTT.

This rearrangement joins TRBV7-9 to TRBJ1-5; possible D gene TRBD1, 5 bases. Germline CDR1 reads SEHNR; CDR2 reads FQNEAQ (reference sequence). The ends were cut back, 1 base at V and 7 bases at J, with 11 bases in the middle. CDR3 length: 14 amino acids. This CDR3 reads CASSLGGDGQPQHF. Here the CDR3 DNA reads TGTGCCAGCAGCTTAGGGGGGGACGGGCAGCCCCAGCATTTT.

The V call is TRBV6-1, the J call TRBJ1-1, with a possible D match to TRBD1 (5 bases). CDR3 length: 13 amino acids. V lost 6 bases and J 5 bases, leaving 13 bases between the germline ends. The germline gives CDR1 MNHNS, CDR2 SASEGT. The CDR3, as DNA: TGTGCCAGCAGCCTAGGGAGGGGTACTGAAGCTTTCTTT. It yields the protein CASSLGRGTEAFF.

This clone was counted between two and nine times. The chain joins TRBV5-1 to TRBJ2-3; tentative D call: TRBD2 (6 bases). The CDR3 contains 16 residues. V was clipped by 0 bases and J by 1 base, with 12 bases between them. In germline, CDR1 is SGHRS, CDR2 YFSETQ. The CDR3 DNA reads TGCGCCAGCAGCTTGGGTCCGGGGGAGGGCACAGATACGCAGTATTTT. Translated: CASSLGPGEGTDTQYF.

This chain uses TRBV5-4 with TRBJ2-1, with D possibly being TRBD1 (5 bases). From germline, CDR1 is SGHNT and CDR2 YYREEE (reference sequence). Trimming removed 2 bases at V and 8 bases at J, with 14 bases between. The CDR3 runs 14 residues. In nucleotides, the CDR3 is TGTGCCAGCAGCTTCAGGGCTATAGGGGATGAGCAGTTCTTC. It is translated as CASSFRAIGDEQFF. Full variable domain (outside the CDR3, taken from reference TRBV5-4 and TRBJ2-1): ETGVTQSPTHLIKTRGQQVTLRCSSQSGHNTVSWYQQALGQGPQFIFQYYREEENGRGNFPPRFSGLQFPNYSSELNVNALELDDSALYLCASSFRAIGDEQFFGPGTRLTVL.

Here the CDR3 reads CAWSAPGGDLTGELFF. In DNA form, the CDR3 reads TGTGCCTGGAGTGCCCCAGGCGGGGACCTCACCGGGGAGCTGTTTTTT. V and J are TRBV30 and TRBJ2-2; D perhaps matches TRBD2 (6 bases). Germline V gene data show CDR1 as GTSNPN and CDR2 as SVGIG (reference sequence). V lost 1 base and J 4 bases, leaving 16 bases between the germline ends. There are 16 residues in the CDR3.

The chain links TRBV7-8 to TRBJ2-2; TRBD1 aligns across 9 bases. V shed 6 bases and J 5 bases; nucleotides not matched to a gene: 4. From germline, CDR1 is SGHVS and CDR2 FQNEAQ. The CDR3 covers 14 residues. The CDR3 DNA reads as TGTGCCAGCAGGGGACAGGGCGGGACCGGGGAGCTGTTTTTT. This codes for CASRGQGGTGELFF.

The chain carries TRBV11-2 and TRBJ2-7; 9 nucleotides align to TRBD1. This CDR3 is 15 amino acids long. The junction had 7 bases not matched to a gene; V was cut back by 6 bases and J by 1 base. CDR1 SGHAT and CDR2 FQNNGV come from the germline V gene. CDR3 amino acids: CASSYGQGPSYEQYF. CDR3 coding DNA: TGTGCCAGCAGTTATGGACAGGGGCCATCCTACGAGCAGTACTTC.

The chain employs TRBV14 and TRBJ1-3; no definite D call. The CDR3 runs to 17 residues. CDR1 is SGHDN, CDR2 FVKESK, per germline. The V end was cut by 1 base, the J end by 2 bases, with 15 bases between. As DNA, the CDR3 is TGTGCCAGCAGCCAAGGTTCTGAGGTCCGTACTGGAAACACCATATATTTT. Translation: CASSQGSEVRTGNTIYF. Full variable domain (rest looked up from reference TRBV14 and TRBJ1-3): EAGVTQFPSHSVIEKGQTVTLRCDPISGHDNLYWYRRVMGKEIKFLLHFVKESKQDESGMPNNRFLAERTGGTYSTLKVQPAELEDSGVYFCASSQGSEVRTGNTIYFGEGSWLTVV.

This sequence joins TRBV18 and TRBJ1-4, with 9 bases matching TRBD1. This CDR3 contains 14 residues. With V trimmed by 4 bases and J by 8 bases, 5 bases remained unmatched. CDR1 is KGHSH and CDR2 is LQKENI in the germline V gene. The CDR3 DNA reads TGTGCCAGCTCACTGGGACAGGGACGGGAAAAACTGTTTTTT. It codes for CASSLGQGREKLFF.

The J gene is TRBJ2-3, the V gene TRBV4-2, with 14 bases that match TRBD2. Unmatched junction bases numbered 5, after V lost 4 bases and J lost 5 bases. The CDR3 runs 16 residues. Germline CDR1 reads LGHNA; CDR2 reads YNFKEQ. CDR3 bases: TGTGCCAGCAGCCCGACTAGCGGGGGGGCTGGAGATACGCAGTATTTT. Its translation: CASSPTSGGAGDTQYF.